Each of the 8 T cell receptor beta chains below was sequenced from the same sample in a study of T cell repertoires in cytomegalovirus infection. MiXCR was run by TCRdb on the reads, yielding one entry per CDR3 protein. The repertoire consists of 60,000 to 80,000 distinct CDR3 sequences, with just over 20% occurring once and the leading ten covering over 65%. These receptors are not linked to any known antigen. Sequenced here: CD8+ T cells from cultured PBMCs, sampled from culture after CMV antigen stimulation. These TCRs come from a human donor in good health (CMV status not recorded). Some clones in this sample may be carry-over from other donors' samples.

Note on this clonotype: An end of the junction does not agree with germline; a read error may underlie this. The chain uses TRBV7-6 and TRBJ1-4; TRBD1 aligns across 7 bases. The CDR3 is 13 amino acids. Germline values: CDR1 SGHVS, CDR2 FNYEAQ. The CDR3 DNA reads as TGTGCCAGCAGCTTCGAAGGGACAGCGCCACTTCTTTTT. Protein: CASSFEGTAPLLF.

The table lists this clonotype with many counts. The V call is TRBV7-2, the J call TRBJ1-1; no definite D call. CDR3 size: 11 residues. Trimming left V 6 bases short and J 11 bases short, with 13 bases between. CDR1 and CDR2 (germline): SGHTA, FQGNSA. Here the CDR3 reads CASRTSVGAFF. Here the CDR3 DNA reads TGTGCCAGCAGGACCTCCGTTGGCGCTTTCTTT.

This clonotype appeared a few times. This chain links TRBV12-3 or TRBV12-4 with TRBJ2-5; the D gene is possibly TRBD2 (6 bases). There are 15 residues in the CDR3. The V end lost 4 bases, the J end lost 2 bases, and 14 bases lay between the germline ends. CDR3 region: CASSWGLGGQETQYF. As DNA, the CDR3 is TGTGCCAGCAGTTGGGGACTCGGGGGACAAGAGACCCAGTACTTC.

The chain uses TRBV7-9 and TRBJ1-2; D remains unclear. CDR3 length: 14 amino acids. Trimming took 4 bases from V and 2 from J, leaving 11 bases between them. Germline V gene sequence: CDR1 SEHNR, CDR2 FQNEAQ (reference sequence). The CDR3 DNA reads as TGTGCCAGCAGCTACCAGGAGGGAAACTATGGCTACACCTTC. Protein: CASSYQEGNYGYTF.

This clonotype came up a few times. V and J are TRBV6-2 or TRBV6-3 and TRBJ2-3; D call uncertain. V shed 5 bases and J shed 5 bases, with 14 bases lying between them. Germline V CDR1 and CDR2: MNHEY, SVGEGT. The CDR3 totals 14 residues. CDR3 nucleotides: TGTGCCAGCAGTCGGACCCTCCTCGGAGATACGCAGTATTTT. Its translation is CASSRTLLGDTQYF.

In this sample, this clonotype turned up a few times. This rearrangement joins TRBV6-6 to TRBJ1-5; maybe TRBD1 (5 bases). Trimming left V 0 bases short and J 7 bases short, with 10 bases between. This CDR3 is 14 amino acids long. CDR1 and CDR2 (germline): MNHNY, SVGAGI (reference sequence). In nucleotides, the CDR3 is TGTGCCAGCAGTTACTCGAGGGGTGGACAGCCCCAGCATTTT. It specifies CASSYSRGGQPQHF.

The CDR3 is CASSQERGRVHGYTF. The DNA for the CDR3 is TGCGCCAGCAGCCAAGAGCGGGGGAGGGTTCATGGCTACACCTTC. This chain links TRBV4-1 with TRBJ1-2, with TRBD1 as a possible D gene (5 bases). The CDR3 consists of 15 residues. Deletions cut 0 bases from V and 6 bases from J, with 14 bases between. Germline CDR1 reads MGHRA; CDR2 reads YSYEKL.

This chain joins TRBV7-9 and TRBJ1-5; D possibly corresponds to TRBD1 (6 bases). The V end lost 4 bases, the J end lost 0 bases, and 10 bases lay between the germline ends. The CDR3 spans 15 residues. CDR1 and CDR2 (germline): SEHNR, FQNEAQ (reference sequence). The CDR3 coding sequence is TGTGCCAGCAGCTCCGACAGGACTAGCAATCAGCCCCAGCATTTT. It specifies CASSSDRTSNQPQHF.